What follows are 9 T cell receptor beta chains derived from one specimen sequenced in a study of human CD8 memory T cell subsets. The authors made TCR beta libraries using UMI-labeled 5' RACE. With the 5' RACE reads reprocessed, TCRdb shows one record per CDR3 protein and no DNA. This sample's table reports 6,500 to 8,000 distinct CDR3 sequences. The sequenced material came from CD8+ T cells from PBMCs. The receptors stem from a human donor in good health.

This clonotype counts as medium-sized by frequency. The chain couples TRBV28 to TRBJ2-7. This CDR3 has 12 amino acids. Germline V gene data show CDR1 as MDHEN and CDR2 as SYDVKM. CDR3: CASGDRSYEQYF.

The chain uses TRBV14 and TRBJ1-1. Germline V CDR1 and CDR2: SGHDN, FVKESK. The CDR3 length is 13 residues. CDR3 residues: CASSQAEWLRTFF.

The chain uses TRBV7-9 and TRBJ2-7. This CDR3 has 12 amino acids. Germline CDR1 reads SEHNR; CDR2 reads FQNEAQ (reference sequence). CDR3 in amino acids: CASSLHQPEQYF.

The chain employs TRBV13 and TRBJ1-1. Germline V CDR1 and CDR2: PRHDT, FYEKMQ (reference sequence). This CDR3 has 15 amino acids. The CDR3 sequence: CASSQPWRKDTEAFF.

CDR3 amino acids: CASSLKWEQFF. The chain couples TRBV12-3 or TRBV12-4 to TRBJ2-1. The CDR3 totals 11 residues.

The chain uses TRBV12-5 and TRBJ2-1; the D call from TCRdb, TRBD1, cannot be confirmed without DNA. CDR3 length equals 16 residues. CDR1 LGHNT and CDR2 FRNRAP come from the germline V gene. The chain's CDR3 is CASGFRDTGPYNEQFF.

The rearrangement links TRBV15 to TRBJ2-7; with no DNA, the TCRdb D assignment of TRBD1 cannot be verified. The CDR3 sequence is 17 residues long. Germline CDR1 reads LNHNV; CDR2 reads YYDKDF (reference sequence). The CDR3 is CATSRLTGNFRVYEQYF.

The chain uses TRBV20-1 and TRBJ1-5; TCRdb outputs TRBD1, but without DNA this stays unchecked. CDR1 and CDR2 (germline): DFQATT, SNEGSKA (reference sequence). CDR3 length: 17 amino acids. CDR3 sequence: CSARVMDSPQPNQPQHF.

The chain uses TRBV18 and TRBJ1-4; checking the TCRdb D call of TRBD1 is not possible without DNA. Germline CDR1 reads KGHSH; CDR2 reads LQKENI. The CDR3 is made up of 14 amino acids. CDR3 protein: CASSPEQGGEKLFF.